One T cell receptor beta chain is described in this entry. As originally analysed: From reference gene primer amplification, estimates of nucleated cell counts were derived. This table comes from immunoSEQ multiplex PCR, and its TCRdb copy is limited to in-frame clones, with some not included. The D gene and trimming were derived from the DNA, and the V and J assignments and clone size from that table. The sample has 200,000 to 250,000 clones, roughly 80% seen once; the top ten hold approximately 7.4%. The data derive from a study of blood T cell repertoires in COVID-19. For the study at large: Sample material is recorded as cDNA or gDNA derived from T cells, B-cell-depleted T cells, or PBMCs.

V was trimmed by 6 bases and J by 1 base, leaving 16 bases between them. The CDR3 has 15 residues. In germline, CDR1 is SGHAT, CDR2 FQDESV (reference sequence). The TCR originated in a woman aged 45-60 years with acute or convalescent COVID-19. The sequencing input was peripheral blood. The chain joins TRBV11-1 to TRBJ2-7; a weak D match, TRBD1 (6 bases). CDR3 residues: CASSREGQGSYEQYF. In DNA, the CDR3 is TGTGCCAGCAGTCGCGAAGGGCAGGGGTCCTACGAGCAGTACTTC.